The source of this T cell receptor beta chain is a study of regulatory T cells in long-lasting Graves disease. Time point given: persistent/refractory GD, antithyroid drugs over 5 years with positive TRAb. RNA isolated from PBMCs was used to make the TCR library. Arm-PCR of CDR3 regions with iRepertoire HTBI primers generated TCR beta libraries. TCRdb analysed the multiplex PCR reads with MiXCR anew, one entry per CDR3 protein. The sample shows 350,000 to 450,000 distinct CDR3 sequences, around 21% of them seen only once. Trimming shortened V by 1 base and J by 2 bases, and 8 bases separated the two germline ends. CDR1 is MGHRA, CDR2 YSYEKL, per germline. The CDR3 consists of 14 residues.

The source was peripheral blood mononuclear cells (PBMCs), collected when the disease was refractory, from a patient treated with antithyroid drugs. This chain uses TRBV4-1 with TRBJ2-5; D is undetermined. This receptor was obtained from a female donor with Graves disease. The CDR3: CASSQGPVQETQYF. CDR3 DNA sequence: TGCGCCAGCAGCCAAGGGCCGGTACAAGAGACCCAGTACTTC.